The T cell receptor (beta chain) described here comes from a study of T cell repertoires in MIS-A myocarditis (dated by TCRdb to between 2021 and 2024). The QIAamp DNA FFPE kit was used to extract genomic DNA from formalin-fixed paraffin-embedded autopsy tissue. TCRbeta CDR3 regions were amplified with the immunoSEQ bias-controlled multiplex PCR and sequenced at high throughput. In the authors' own workflow: CDR3 sequences were collapsed and filtered with the immunoSEQ vendor pipeline, and the abundance and frequency of each unique TCRbeta CDR3 were thereby quantified. Dominant CDR3 amino acid sequences were clustered with SARS-CoV-2-specific ImmuneCODE TCRbeta sequences by CD-HIT using a 90% global sequence identity threshold. Clones were classed as hyperexpanded at frequencies of 0.1 to 1 and as large at frequencies of 0.01 to 0.1. For the dominant clones, CDR3 amino acid sequences and V and J gene assignments were confirmed with MiXCR. The R stringdist package was used to compute Levenshtein distances between the patient clonotypes and the ImmuneCODE hits. TCRdb stores this immuneACCESS table with in-frame sequences only. Part of the clones is absent; in the studies checked, under half of the shortfall reflects unresolved V genes, and no reason is known for the rest. The V and J calls and clone size are taken from that table; D and trimming were inferred from the DNA. This sample lists roughly 12,000 clones; roughly 80% were detected once. 29% of the sample comes from the top ten.

Taken from the germline V gene (reference sequence), the CDR1 and CDR2 loops are LNHNV and YYDKDF. The CDR3, cysteine through phenylalanine, is 17 amino acids long. The sequence is cut down to CDR3 DNA, 51 bases in frame from base 1. A word on this clone: The clone's antigen remains unknown. The junction and the germline gene differ at one end; a read error may be behind it.

The chain links TRBV15 with TRBJ2-3; 7 bases in the junction line up with TRBD2. Sequenced: right ventricle heart tissue obtained at autopsy. Read against the paper, the sample's cell subset or site label means: cardiac tissue sample (left or right ventricle, interventricular septum, or pericardium). The sequence was obtained from a young man with fulminant myocarditis from multisystem inflammatory syndrome in adults (MIS-A) after COVID-19. Read as DNA, the sequence is TGTGCCACCAGCAGAGTCGGGCCGGGACTAAACACAGATATGCAGTATTTT. This codes for CATSRVGPGLNTDMQYF. Full variable domain (CDR3 extended with the reference TRBV15 and TRBJ2-3 proteins): DAMVIQNPRYQVTQFGKPVTLSCSQTLNHNVMYWYQQKSSQAPKLLFHYYDKDFNNEADTPDNFQSRRPNTSFCFLDIRSPGLGDTAMYLCATSRVGPGLNTDMQYFGPGTRLTVL.